Following are 29 T cell receptor beta chains from one sample sequenced in a study of T cell responses to AZD1222 COVID-19 vaccine. Sequencing used immunoSEQ multiplex PCR; TCRdb keeps in-frame clones, though not all of them. The sample holds more than 120,000 clones, roughly 91% seen once. Sequenced material: peripheral blood, taken on day 0 of AZD1222 vaccination. Receptors originate from an adult in good health.

The rearrangement uses TRBV12-3 or TRBV12-4 and TRBJ1-1; D is uncertain. V was shortened by 6 bases and J by 5 bases, with 10 bases between the two germline ends. The CDR3 has 12 amino acids. The CDR3, as DNA: TGTGCCAGCAGCCCCGGTGGGACTGAAGCTTTCTTT. Protein product: CASSPGGTEAFF.

The chain joins TRBV5-1 to TRBJ1-4; possible D gene TRBD1, 6 bases. The germline V gene has CDR1 SGHRS and CDR2 YFSETQ. This CDR3 region has 16 residues. V lost 1 base, J lost 8 bases, and 18 bases lay in between. The CDR3 sequence: CASSLSIRDKGEKLFF. CDR3 DNA: TGCGCCAGCAGCTTGTCGATCAGGGACAAGGGAGAAAAACTGTTTTTT.

The genes are TRBV2 and TRBJ2-3, with D perhaps TRBD1 (6 bases). Germline V gives CDR1 SNHLY, CDR2 FYNNEI. V was trimmed by 6 bases and J by 0 bases, leaving 16 bases between them. The CDR3 loop spans 16 amino acids. The CDR3 region has the DNA TGTGCCAGCAGAGCCAGTTGGACAGACAGCACAGATACGCAGTATTTT. It is translated as CASRASWTDSTDTQYF.

V usage is TRBV9 and J usage is TRBJ1-1, with D perhaps matching TRBD1 (5 bases). The CDR3 covers 14 residues. Per germline, CDR1 SGDLS and CDR2 YYNGEE. Deletions cut 4 bases from V and 4 bases from J, with 14 bases between. CDR3 coding DNA: TGTGCCAGCAGCAGAGGGGTGTTCGGCACTGAAGCTTTCTTT. This translates into CASSRGVFGTEAFF.

CDR3 DNA sequence: TGTGCCAGCAGCCAAGCAGGGGCAAGGACTGAAGCTTTCTTT. Protein sequence: CASSQAGARTEAFF. The V gene is TRBV3-1 (or the pseudogene TRBV3-2), the J gene TRBJ1-1, with D tentatively TRBD1 (6 bases). The V gene's germline CDR1 is LGHDT and CDR2 YNNKEL (reference sequence). The germline V and J ends were trimmed by 1 base and 5 bases, with 11 bases remaining between them. The CDR3 sequence is 14 residues long.

The V call is TRBV19, the J call TRBJ1-5, with D possibly being TRBD1 (6 bases). CDR3 length: 14 amino acids. CDR1 LNHDA and CDR2 SQIVND come from the germline V gene (reference sequence). The V and J ends lost 6 bases and 2 bases respectively, with 11 bases between them. This CDR3 is CASRPGHRNQPQHF. The CDR3 region has the DNA TGTGCCAGTAGACCGGGACATCGCAATCAGCCCCAGCATTTT.

The chain has TRBV6-6 and TRBJ2-7, with 8 bases aligning to TRBD2. The junction had 12 bases not matched to a gene; V was cut back by 4 bases and J by 4 bases. CDR1 is MNHNY, CDR2 SVGAGI, per germline (reference sequence). The CDR3 spans 16 residues. For the CDR3, the DNA is TGTGCCAGCAGTTCCACGTTCGGCACTAGCGGTTACGAGCAGTACTTC. Protein: CASSSTFGTSGYEQYF.

This clone was seen once. The J gene is TRBJ2-1, the V gene TRBV11-2, with D maybe TRBD1 (6 bases). This CDR3 contains 17 residues. Trimming pared 5 bases from V and 0 bases from J, leaving 17 bases between. CDR1 is SGHAT, CDR2 FQNNGV, per germline. The CDR3 region has the DNA TGTGCCAGCAGCCTCGGGACACCCTACAGCTCCTACAATGAGCAGTTCTTC. The encoded protein is CASSLGTPYSSYNEQFF. Using reference TRBV11-2 and TRBJ2-1 for the parts outside the CDR3, the full variable domain is EAGVAQSPRYKIIEKRQSVAFWCNPISGHATLYWYQQILGQGPKLLIQFQNNGVVDDSQLPKDRFSAERLKGVDSTLKIQPAKLEDSAVYLCASSLGTPYSSYNEQFFGPGTRLTVL.

V gene TRBV11-2 combines with J gene TRBJ2-5, with TRBD2 matching over 10 bases. Unmatched junction bases numbered 5, after V lost 2 bases and J lost 5 bases. Germline CDR1 SGHAT, CDR2 FQNNGV. This CDR3 spans 15 amino acids. DNA for the CDR3: TGTGCCAGCAGCTTAAGCGGGGGGGTAGGGGAGACCCAGTACTTC. Encoded protein: CASSLSGGVGETQYF. The full variable domain, rest sourced from reference TRBV11-2 and TRBJ2-5, is EAGVAQSPRYKIIEKRQSVAFWCNPISGHATLYWYQQILGQGPKLLIQFQNNGVVDDSQLPKDRFSAERLKGVDSTLKIQPAKLEDSAVYLCASSLSGGVGETQYFGPGTRLLVL.

This chain joins TRBV19 and TRBJ2-5, with TRBD1 matching 7 bases. The junction had 10 bases not matched to a gene; V was cut back by 8 bases and J by 1 base. The CDR3 consists of 15 residues. From germline, CDR1 is LNHDA and CDR2 SQIVND (reference sequence). The CDR3 DNA reads as TGTGCCAGTGCCCCAGTTTGGGACAGCCAAGAGACCCAGTACTTC. It translates to CASAPVWDSQETQYF.

The chain has TRBV9 and TRBJ2-7; maybe TRBD1 (6 bases). The CDR3 sequence is 15 residues long. Germline V gene data show CDR1 as SGDLS and CDR2 as YYNGEE. The V and J ends lost 3 bases and 2 bases respectively, with 15 bases between them. In nucleotides, the CDR3 is TGTGCCAGCAGCGCTGGGACACGCGGCCCCTACGAGCAGTACTTC. Protein product: CASSAGTRGPYEQYF.

This clone was picked up one time. This chain links TRBV9 with TRBJ2-3, with TRBD2 matching over 7 bases. V was clipped by 4 bases and J by 1 base; unmatched bases: 3. CDR3 length equals 14 residues. Germline values: CDR1 SGDLS, CDR2 YYNGEE. Written as DNA, the CDR3 is TGTGCCAGCAGCTATGGGGGGGGCACAGATACGCAGTATTTT. This translates into CASSYGGGTDTQYF.

This clone was recorded only once. The DNA for the CDR3 is TGTGCCAGTAGTATAGGAGGCCGGGGCCGCGACAATGAGCAGTTCTTC. It codes for CASSIGGRGRDNEQFF. The J gene is TRBJ2-1, the V gene TRBV19; D is perhaps TRBD1 or TRBD2 (5 bases each). V gave up 1 base and J gave up 5 bases, with 15 bases separating them. This CDR3 comprises 16 residues. Germline CDR1 and CDR2: LNHDA and SQIVND (reference sequence).

The chain is built from TRBV21-1 and TRBJ1-6; the table's D call, TRBD1, was not checked against the DNA. TRBV21-1 is marked as a pseudogene. This CDR3 contains 17 residues. The CDR3 sequence: CASTWNRRPPGYSPLHF. CDR3 bases: TGTGCCAGCACCTGGAACAGGCGCCCTCCGGGTTACTCACCCCTCCACTTT.

The gene calls are TRBV7-2 and TRBJ2-1, with 14 positions matching TRBD2. This CDR3 contains 16 residues. The V gene's germline CDR1 is SGHTA and CDR2 FQGNSA. V gave up 1 base and J gave up 6 bases; unmatched junction bases: 2. CDR3 nucleotide sequence: TGTGCCAGCAGCTTAGTTGGACTAGCGGGGGGCAATGAGCAGTTCTTC. Protein: CASSLVGLAGGNEQFF.

CDR3 in DNA: TGCGCCAGCAGCTTGGACGGTTCGCTCCACTTT. Protein: CASSLDGSLHF. The chain couples TRBV5-1 to TRBJ1-6; D gene ambiguous. Between the trimmed V and J ends, which lost 0 bases and 16 bases, there was a span of 8 bases. In germline, CDR1 is SGHRS, CDR2 YFSETQ. This CDR3 has 11 amino acids.

This clone has just a few counts. The sample has other DNA sequences that encode this CDR3 too. CDR3 nucleotides: TGTGCCAGCAGCCAAGGGCTGGGAACTGAAGCTTTCTTT. Translating gives CASSQGLGTEAFF. The gene calls are TRBV3-1 (or the pseudogene TRBV3-2) and TRBJ1-1; no reliable D call. With 1 base removed from V and 5 bases from J, the gap between germline ends came to 8 bases. The CDR3 covers 13 residues. In germline, CDR1 is LGHDT, CDR2 YNNKEL (reference sequence).

The genes are TRBV19 and TRBJ1-5; D ambiguous. Germline values: CDR1 LNHDA, CDR2 SQIVND (reference sequence). The CDR3 covers 12 residues. The V gene lost 7 bases and the J gene lost 5 bases, with 9 bases spanning the gap. The CDR3 DNA is TGTGCCAGTAATAGGGAGGATCAGCCCCAGCATTTT. Amino acids: CASNREDQPQHF.

CDR3 in amino acids: CASSRDRGYYGYTF. Here the CDR3 DNA reads TGTGCCAGCAGCAGGGACAGGGGGTACTATGGCTACACCTTC. The rearrangement uses TRBV14 and TRBJ1-2; 11 bases align to TRBD1. This CDR3 is 14 amino acids long. The trim removed 5 bases at V and 3 bases at J, leaving 2 bases unmatched. Germline lookup yields CDR1 SGHDN and CDR2 FVKESK.

Concerning this clone: An end of the junction differs from the germline gene, which may be a read error. The chain employs TRBV19 and TRBJ2-7; D possibly corresponds to TRBD1 (5 bases). Looked up from germline, CDR1 is LNHDA and CDR2 is SQIVND (reference sequence). The CDR3 totals 12 residues. For the CDR3, the DNA is TGTGCCAGTAGTATTTGGGGCTCAAACCTCGTCTTC. As protein: CASSIWGSNLVF.

The rearrangement uses TRBV6-5 and TRBJ2-1; D is undetermined. The V gene's germline CDR1 is MNHEY and CDR2 SVGAGI. Trimming stripped 7 bases from V and 7 bases from J, with 11 bases between. The length of the CDR3 is 12 residues. In DNA form, the CDR3 reads TGTGCCAGCAAGTCTCCGCCGAATGAGCAGTTCTTC. It yields the protein CASKSPPNEQFF.

This chain connects TRBV3-1 (or the pseudogene TRBV3-2) to TRBJ2-2; D call uncertain. Germline loops: CDR1 LGHDT, CDR2 YNNKEL (reference sequence). Between the trimmed V and J ends, which lost 2 bases and 4 bases, there was a span of 5 bases. The CDR3 has 13 amino acids. CDR3 in amino acids: CASSQWVTGELFF. CDR3 in DNA: TGTGCCAGCAGCCAATGGGTCACCGGGGAGCTGTTTTTT.

The CDR3 coding sequence is TGTGCCACCAGCAGATCGGGACTAGCAGAGCAGTACTTC. Translating gives CATSRSGLAEQYF. The J gene is TRBJ2-7, the V gene TRBV15; 9 nucleotides agree with TRBD2. Germline V gene sequence: CDR1 LNHNV, CDR2 YYDKDF (reference sequence). V lost 2 bases, J lost 7 bases, and 3 bases stayed unmatched. The CDR3 loop spans 13 amino acids. The full variable domain, in which reference TRBV15 and TRBJ2-7 provide the parts outside the CDR3, is DAMVIQNPRYQVTQFGKPVTLSCSQTLNHNVMYWYQQKSSQAPKLLFHYYDKDFNNEADTPDNFQSRRPNTSFCFLDIRSPGLGDTAMYLCATSRSGLAEQYFGPGTRLTVT.

The CDR3 nucleotides read TGTGCCAGCAGCCAAGAGCTCCTACCCTCCTACAATGAGCAGTTCTTC. Protein sequence: CASSQELLPSYNEQFF. J is TRBJ2-1 and V is TRBV14, with D hard to call. CDR3 length: 16 amino acids. The V end lost 0 bases, the J end lost 0 bases, and 9 bases lay between the germline ends. From germline, CDR1 is SGHDN and CDR2 FVKESK. Complete variable domain (other parts from reference TRBV14 and TRBJ2-1): EAGVTQFPSHSVIEKGQTVTLRCDPISGHDNLYWYRRVMGKEIKFLLHFVKESKQDESGMPNNRFLAERTGGTYSTLKVQPAELEDSGVYFCASSQELLPSYNEQFFGPGTRLTVL.

This clone showed up just once. The chain couples TRBV9 to TRBJ1-2; D might be TRBD1 (6 bases). Trimming shortened V by 4 bases and J by 4 bases, and 32 bases separated the two germline ends. This CDR3 region has 20 residues. CDR1 is SGDLS, CDR2 YYNGEE, per germline. Written as DNA, the CDR3 is TGTGCCAGCAGCCCGCGAGGGGGGGACGCTCCCCCAAACCCGCTCTATGGCTACACCTTC. This encodes CASSPRGGDAPPNPLYGYTF.

This chain joins TRBV10-3 and TRBJ2-3, with D hard to call. The germline V gene encodes CDR1 ENHRY and CDR2 SYGVKD. This CDR3 has 14 residues. V lost 0 bases and J lost 8, with 12 bases in between. CDR3 amino acids: CAISESVQTGTQYF. The CDR3 DNA sequence: TGTGCCATCAGTGAGTCGGTCCAGACGGGTACGCAGTATTTT.

This chain links TRBV5-1 with TRBJ1-6; the D gene is possibly TRBD1 (5 bases). This CDR3 spans 14 amino acids. Deletions cut 1 base from V and 7 bases from J, with 9 bases between. From germline, CDR1 is SGHRS and CDR2 YFSETQ. The DNA of the CDR3 is TGCGCCAGCAGCTTGACAGGATTCAATTCACCCCTCCACTTT. It specifies CASSLTGFNSPLHF.

The chain couples TRBV11-2 to TRBJ1-4; no clear D. The CDR3 extends over 15 amino acids. Germline assignment: CDR1 SGHAT and CDR2 FQNNGV. V was trimmed by 0 bases and J by 4 bases, leaving 9 bases between them. CDR3 DNA: TGTGCCAGCAGCTTAGAAGGGAGTAGTAATGAAAAACTGTTTTTT. This gives the protein CASSLEGSSNEKLFF.

Here the CDR3 reads CASSQDPVNYEQYF. Here the CDR3 DNA reads TGTGCCAGCAGCCAAGATCCAGTAAACTACGAGCAGTACTTC. V gene TRBV3-1 (or the pseudogene TRBV3-2) combines with J gene TRBJ2-7; D uncertain. The CDR3 totals 14 residues. Germline V gives CDR1 LGHDT, CDR2 YNNKEL (reference sequence). Trimming took off 0 bases at V and 3 bases at J, with 9 bases between the two ends.